Reported below is one TCR beta chain. Primers: 60 Vbeta forward and 13 Jbeta reverse. Repertoires were generated with immunoSEQ multiplex PCR, while TCRdb's copy carries only in-frame clones and drops some. The sample has approximately 260,000 clones; 80% to 95% are singletons. These data originate in a study of cytomegalovirus exposure and HLA in healthy donors. The TCR was taken from a girl aged 2-10 years in good health and CMV-seronegative. Material: PBMCs.

DNA of the CDR3: TGTGCCAGCAGTTTGCGAACTATGAACACTGAAGCTTTCTTT. It translates to CASSLRTMNTEAFF. V is TRBV27 and J is TRBJ1-1; D uncertain. The V end lost 3 bases, the J end lost 0 bases, and 8 bases lay between the germline ends. The germline gives CDR1 MNHEY, CDR2 SMNVEV (reference sequence). There are 14 residues in the CDR3.